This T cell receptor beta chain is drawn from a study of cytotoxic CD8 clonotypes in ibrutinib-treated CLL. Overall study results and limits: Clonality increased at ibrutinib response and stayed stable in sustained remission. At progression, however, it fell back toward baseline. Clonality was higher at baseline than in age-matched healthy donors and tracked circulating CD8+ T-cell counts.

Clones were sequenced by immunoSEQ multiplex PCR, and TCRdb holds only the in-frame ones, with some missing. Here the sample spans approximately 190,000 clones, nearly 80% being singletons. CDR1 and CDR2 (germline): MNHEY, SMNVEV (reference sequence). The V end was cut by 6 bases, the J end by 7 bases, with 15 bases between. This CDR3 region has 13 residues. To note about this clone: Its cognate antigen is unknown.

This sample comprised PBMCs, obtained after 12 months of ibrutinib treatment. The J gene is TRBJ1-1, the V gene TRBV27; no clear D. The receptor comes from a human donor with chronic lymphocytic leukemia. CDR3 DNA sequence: TGTGCCAGCAGCCACGGCCCCCAAAGTGAAGCTTTCTTT. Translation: CASSHGPQSEAFF.